This T cell receptor (beta chain) originates from a study of blood T cells in healthy people across ages. Primers used in a second PCR of about 7 to 12 cycles were a sample-barcoded 5' primer and a J-beta primer mix. A single record per CDR3 protein comes from TCRdb applying MiXCR to the 5' RACE reads. The sample records roughly 800,000 distinct CDR3 sequences, roughly 64% being singletons. This CDR3 comprises 15 residues. Germline loops: CDR1 ENHRY, CDR2 SYGVKD. V lost 6 bases to trimming and J lost 0 bases, with 15 bases between them. Isolation of PBMCs gave at least 7 million cells per sample. The receptor's source is a man aged 30 to 39 in good health. Sequencing input: blood. The genes are TRBV10-3 and TRBJ2-7; possibly TRBD1 for D (7 bases). The CDR3 nucleotides are TGTGCCATCAGGGGAGGACAGGAAAGCTCCTACGAGCAGTACTTC. This translates into CAIRGGQESSYEQYF.